This T cell receptor beta chain was recorded in a study of shared clonotypes between healthy human individuals. The V gene end was trimmed by 2 bases and the J gene end by 5 bases; junction bases not matched to a gene: 5. The germline V gene has CDR1 SEHNR and CDR2 FQNEAQ (reference sequence). The CDR3 length is 14 residues. Measured with immunoSEQ multiplex PCR; TCRdb has only the in-frame clones, and not every one. The sample has about 180,000 clones; 90% to 95% are singletons. The material sequenced was naive CD4+ T cells sorted from blood. Noted subset: CD45RA+ positively selected. The V gene is TRBV7-9, the J gene TRBJ1-1; 7 nucleotides match TRBD1. The receptor was derived from a woman aged 25 to 39 in good health. CDR3 amino acids: CASSLLTGDTEAFF. CDR3 DNA sequence: TGTGCCAGCAGCTTACTTACAGGGGATACTGAAGCTTTCTTT.